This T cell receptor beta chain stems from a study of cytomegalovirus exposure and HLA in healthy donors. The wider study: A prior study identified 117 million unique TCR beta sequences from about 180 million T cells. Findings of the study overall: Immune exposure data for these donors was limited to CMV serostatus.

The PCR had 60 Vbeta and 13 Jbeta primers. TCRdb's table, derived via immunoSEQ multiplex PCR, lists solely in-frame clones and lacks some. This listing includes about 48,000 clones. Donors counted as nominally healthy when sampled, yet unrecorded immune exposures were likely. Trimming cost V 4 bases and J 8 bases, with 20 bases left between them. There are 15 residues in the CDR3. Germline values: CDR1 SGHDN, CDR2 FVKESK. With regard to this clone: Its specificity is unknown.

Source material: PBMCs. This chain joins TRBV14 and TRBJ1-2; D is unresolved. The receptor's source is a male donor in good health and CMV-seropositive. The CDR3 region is CASSPLGRATGGYTF. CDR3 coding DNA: TGTGCCAGCAGCCCATTGGGGAGAGCAACGGGGGGCTACACCTTC.